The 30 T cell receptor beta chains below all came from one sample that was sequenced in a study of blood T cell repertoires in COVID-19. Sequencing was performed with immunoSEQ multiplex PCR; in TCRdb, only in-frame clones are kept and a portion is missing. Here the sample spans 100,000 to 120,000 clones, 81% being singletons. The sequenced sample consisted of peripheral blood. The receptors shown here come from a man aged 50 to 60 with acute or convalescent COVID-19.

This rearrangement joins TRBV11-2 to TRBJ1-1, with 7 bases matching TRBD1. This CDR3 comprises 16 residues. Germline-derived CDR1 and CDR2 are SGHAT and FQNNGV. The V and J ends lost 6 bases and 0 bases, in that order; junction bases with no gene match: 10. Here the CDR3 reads CASRPNWDSMNTEAFF. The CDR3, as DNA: TGTGCCAGCAGACCTAACTGGGACAGCATGAACACTGAAGCTTTCTTT.

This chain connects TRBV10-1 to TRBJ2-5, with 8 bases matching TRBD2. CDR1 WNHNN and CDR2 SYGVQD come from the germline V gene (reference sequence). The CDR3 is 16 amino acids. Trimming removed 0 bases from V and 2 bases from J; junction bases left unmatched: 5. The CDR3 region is CASSESSGGAQETQYF. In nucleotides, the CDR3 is TGCGCCAGCAGTGAGTCGTCCGGGGGGGCGCAAGAGACCCAGTACTTC.

The CDR3 DNA follows: TGTGCCAGCAGCTTACTGGCCCCTCGTTCCACCATATATTTT. Encoded protein: CASSLLAPRSTIYF. This chain joins TRBV7-2 and TRBJ1-3; D not resolved. Per the germline V gene, CDR1 is SGHTA and CDR2 is FQGNSA. The CDR3 is made up of 14 amino acids. Trimming shortened V by 2 bases and J by 9 bases, and 14 bases separated the two germline ends.

CDR3 protein: CSVEALGTGGENYGYTF. CDR3 nucleotides: TGCAGCGTTGAAGCTTTGGGGACAGGGGGCGAGAACTATGGCTACACCTTC. This chain joins TRBV29-1 and TRBJ1-2; 12 nucleotides line up with TRBD1. The V segment lost 1 base and the J segment 2 bases; nucleotides outside the gene matches: 8. The CDR3 runs to 17 residues. Germline-derived CDR1 and CDR2 are SQVTM and ANQGSEA.

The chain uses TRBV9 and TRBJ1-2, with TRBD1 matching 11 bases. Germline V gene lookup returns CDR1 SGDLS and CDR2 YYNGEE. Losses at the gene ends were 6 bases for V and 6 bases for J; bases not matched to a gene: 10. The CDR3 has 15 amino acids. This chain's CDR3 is CASTPDRDRGNGYTF. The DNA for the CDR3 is TGTGCCAGCACGCCCGATCGGGACAGGGGGAATGGCTACACCTTC.

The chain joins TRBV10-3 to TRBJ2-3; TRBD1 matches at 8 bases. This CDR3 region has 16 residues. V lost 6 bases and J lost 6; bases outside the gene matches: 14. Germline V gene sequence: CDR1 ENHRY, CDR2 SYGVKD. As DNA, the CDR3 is TGTGCCATCAGGGATGGCTCAGGGGGCGAATGGGATACGCAGTATTTT. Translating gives CAIRDGSGGEWDTQYF.

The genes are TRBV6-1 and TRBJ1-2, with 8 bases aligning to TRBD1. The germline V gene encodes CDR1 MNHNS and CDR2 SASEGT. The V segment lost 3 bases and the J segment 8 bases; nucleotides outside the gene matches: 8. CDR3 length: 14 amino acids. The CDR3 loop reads CASSERTGNRGYTF. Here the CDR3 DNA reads TGTGCCAGCAGTGAGAGGACAGGGAATCGAGGCTACACCTTC.

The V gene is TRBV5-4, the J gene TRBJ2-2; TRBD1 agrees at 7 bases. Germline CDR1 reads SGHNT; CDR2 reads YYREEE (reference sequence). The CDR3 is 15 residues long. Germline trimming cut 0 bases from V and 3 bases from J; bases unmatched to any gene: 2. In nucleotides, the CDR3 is TGTGCCAGCAGCTTGGGGCAGGGGGACACCGGGGAGCTGTTTTTT. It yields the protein CASSLGQGDTGELFF.

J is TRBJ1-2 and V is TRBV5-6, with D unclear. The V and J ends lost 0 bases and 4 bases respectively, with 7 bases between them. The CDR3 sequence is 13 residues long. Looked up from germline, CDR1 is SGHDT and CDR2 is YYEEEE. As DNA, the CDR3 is TGTGCCAGCAGCTTGGGGAGGGCCTATGGCTACACCTTC. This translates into CASSLGRAYGYTF.

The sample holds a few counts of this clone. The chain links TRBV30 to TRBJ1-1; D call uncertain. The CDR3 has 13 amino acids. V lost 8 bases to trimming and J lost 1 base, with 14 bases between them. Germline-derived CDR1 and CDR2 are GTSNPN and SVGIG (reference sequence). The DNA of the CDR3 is TGTGCCGGGAACATTCAACCGAACACTGAAGCTTTCTTT. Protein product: CAGNIQPNTEAFF.

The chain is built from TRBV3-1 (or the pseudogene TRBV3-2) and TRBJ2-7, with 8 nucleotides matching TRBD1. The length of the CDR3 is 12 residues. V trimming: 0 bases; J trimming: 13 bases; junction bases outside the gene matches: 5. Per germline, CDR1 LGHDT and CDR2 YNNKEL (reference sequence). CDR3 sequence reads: CASSQDSRGQYF. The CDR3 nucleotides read TGTGCCAGCAGCCAAGATAGCAGGGGGCAATACTTC.

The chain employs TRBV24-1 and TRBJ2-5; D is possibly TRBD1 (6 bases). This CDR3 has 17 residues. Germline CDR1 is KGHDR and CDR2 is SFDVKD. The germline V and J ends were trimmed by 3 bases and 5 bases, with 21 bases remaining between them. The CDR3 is CATSDHTSWTDPETQYF. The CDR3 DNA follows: TGTGCCACCAGTGATCACACCTCCTGGACAGACCCGGAGACCCAGTACTTC.

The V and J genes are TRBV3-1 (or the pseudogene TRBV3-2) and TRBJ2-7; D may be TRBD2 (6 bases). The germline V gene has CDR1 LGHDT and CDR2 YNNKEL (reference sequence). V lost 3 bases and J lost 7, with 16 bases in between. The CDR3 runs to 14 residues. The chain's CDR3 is CASSHGGASREQYF. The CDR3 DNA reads TGTGCCAGCAGCCATGGAGGGGCCTCAAGGGAGCAGTACTTC.

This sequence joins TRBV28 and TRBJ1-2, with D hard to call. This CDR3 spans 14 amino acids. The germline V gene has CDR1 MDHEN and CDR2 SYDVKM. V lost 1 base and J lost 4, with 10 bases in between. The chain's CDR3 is CASSLLSRGYGYTF. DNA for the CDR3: TGTGCCAGCAGTTTATTGAGTCGAGGCTATGGCTACACCTTC.

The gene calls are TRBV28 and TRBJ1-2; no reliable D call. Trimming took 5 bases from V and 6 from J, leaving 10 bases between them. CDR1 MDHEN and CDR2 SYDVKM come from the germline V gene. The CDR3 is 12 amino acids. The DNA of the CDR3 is TGTGCCAGCAGTCCGGTCACTAATGGCTACACCTTC. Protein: CASSPVTNGYTF.

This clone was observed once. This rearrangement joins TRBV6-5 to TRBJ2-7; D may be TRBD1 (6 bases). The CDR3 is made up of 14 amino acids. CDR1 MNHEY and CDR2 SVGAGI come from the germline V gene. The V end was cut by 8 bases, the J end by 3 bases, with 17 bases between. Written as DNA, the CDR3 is TGTGCCAGCGGGGCAGGGGATCCCAGCTACGAGCAGTACTTC. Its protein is CASGAGDPSYEQYF.

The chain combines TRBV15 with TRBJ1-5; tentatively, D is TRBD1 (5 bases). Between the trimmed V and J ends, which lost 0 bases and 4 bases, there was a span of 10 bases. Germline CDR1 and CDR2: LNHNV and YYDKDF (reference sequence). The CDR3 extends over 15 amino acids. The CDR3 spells CATSREHRKNQPQHF. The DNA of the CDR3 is TGTGCCACCAGCAGAGAACACAGGAAAAATCAGCCCCAGCATTTT. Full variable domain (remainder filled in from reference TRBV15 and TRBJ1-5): DAMVIQNPRYQVTQFGKPVTLSCSQTLNHNVMYWYQQKSSQAPKLLFHYYDKDFNNEADTPDNFQSRRPNTSFCFLDIRSPGLGDTAMYLCATSREHRKNQPQHFGDGTRLSIL.

The CDR3 coding sequence is TGCGCCAGCAGCTTTGGGGGACAGCCGAACACTGAAGCTTTCTTT. It is translated as CASSFGGQPNTEAFF. The chain joins TRBV5-1 to TRBJ1-1, with 7 bases that match TRBD1. This CDR3 is 15 amino acids long. CDR1 and CDR2 from the germline V gene are SGHRS and YFSETQ. J was trimmed by 1 base and V by 2 bases; bases with no gene match: 5.

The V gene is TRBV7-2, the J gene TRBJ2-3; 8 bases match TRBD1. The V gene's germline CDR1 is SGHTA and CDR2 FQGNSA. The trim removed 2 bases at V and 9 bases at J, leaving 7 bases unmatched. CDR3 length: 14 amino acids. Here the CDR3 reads CASSLSQGAGTQYF. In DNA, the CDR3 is TGTGCCAGCAGCTTATCCCAGGGGGCCGGAACGCAGTATTTT.

CDR3 sequence: CASSQVRGSSGNTIYF. The CDR3 DNA reads as TGTGCCAGCAGCCAAGTCCGGGGGTCCTCTGGAAACACCATATATTTT. This chain uses TRBV3-1 (or the pseudogene TRBV3-2) with TRBJ1-3, with D maybe TRBD1 (5 bases). Per the germline V gene, CDR1 is LGHDT and CDR2 is YNNKEL (reference sequence). This CDR3 spans 16 amino acids. Between the trimmed V and J ends, which lost 1 base and 0 bases, there was a span of 10 bases.

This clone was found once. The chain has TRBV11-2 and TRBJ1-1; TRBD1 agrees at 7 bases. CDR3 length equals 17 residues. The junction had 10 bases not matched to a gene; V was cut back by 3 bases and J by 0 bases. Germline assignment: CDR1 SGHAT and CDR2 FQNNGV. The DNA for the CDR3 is TGTGCCAGCAGCTTCACCAGGGGGAGCTTCATGAACACTGAAGCTTTCTTT. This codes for CASSFTRGSFMNTEAFF. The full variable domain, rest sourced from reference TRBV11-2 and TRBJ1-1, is EAGVAQSPRYKIIEKRQSVAFWCNPISGHATLYWYQQILGQGPKLLIQFQNNGVVDDSQLPKDRFSAERLKGVDSTLKIQPAKLEDSAVYLCASSFTRGSFMNTEAFFGQGTRLTVV.

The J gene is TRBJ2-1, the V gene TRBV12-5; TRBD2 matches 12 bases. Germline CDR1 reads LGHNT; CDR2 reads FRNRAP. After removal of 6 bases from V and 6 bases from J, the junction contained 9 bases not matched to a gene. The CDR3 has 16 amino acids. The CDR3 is CASGGLAGGQRNEQFF. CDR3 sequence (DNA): TGTGCTAGTGGGGGACTAGCGGGCGGACAGCGCAATGAGCAGTTCTTC. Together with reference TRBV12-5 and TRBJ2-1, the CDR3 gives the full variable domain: DARVTQTPRHKVTEMGQEVTMRCQPILGHNTVFWYRQTMMQGLELLAYFRNRAPLDDSGMPKDRFSAEMPDATLATLKIQPSEPRDSAVYFCASGGLAGGQRNEQFFGPGTRLTVL.

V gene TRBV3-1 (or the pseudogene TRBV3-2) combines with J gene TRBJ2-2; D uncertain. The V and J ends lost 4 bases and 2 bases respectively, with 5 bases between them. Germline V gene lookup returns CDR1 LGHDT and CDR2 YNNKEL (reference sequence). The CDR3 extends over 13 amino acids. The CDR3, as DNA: TGTGCCAGCAGCCCCTATAACACCGGGGAGCTGTTTTTT. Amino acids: CASSPYNTGELFF.

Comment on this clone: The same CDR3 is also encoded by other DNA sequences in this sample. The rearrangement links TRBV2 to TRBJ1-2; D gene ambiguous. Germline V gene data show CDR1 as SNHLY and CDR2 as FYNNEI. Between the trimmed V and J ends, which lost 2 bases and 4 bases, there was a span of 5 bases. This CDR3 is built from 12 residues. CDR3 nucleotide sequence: TGTGCCAGCAGTGAAAACAGCTATGGCTACACCTTC. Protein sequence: CASSENSYGYTF.

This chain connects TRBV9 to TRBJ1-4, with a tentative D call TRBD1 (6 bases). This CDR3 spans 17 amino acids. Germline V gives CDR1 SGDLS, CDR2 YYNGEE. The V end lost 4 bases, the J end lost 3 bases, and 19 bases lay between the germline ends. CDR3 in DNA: TGTGCCAGCAGCCCCCGAGCGCGGGGGCGATCTAATGAAAAACTGTTTTTT. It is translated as CASSPRARGRSNEKLFF.

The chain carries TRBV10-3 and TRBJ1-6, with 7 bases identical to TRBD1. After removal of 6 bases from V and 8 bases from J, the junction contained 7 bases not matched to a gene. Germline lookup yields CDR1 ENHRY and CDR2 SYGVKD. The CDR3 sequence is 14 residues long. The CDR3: CAIRETGEDSPLHF. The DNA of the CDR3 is TGTGCCATCAGAGAAACAGGGGAGGATTCACCCCTCCACTTT.

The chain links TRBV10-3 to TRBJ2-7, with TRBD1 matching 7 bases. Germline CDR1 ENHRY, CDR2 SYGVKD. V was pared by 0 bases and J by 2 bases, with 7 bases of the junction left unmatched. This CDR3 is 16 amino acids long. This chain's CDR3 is CAISESERGPTYEQYF. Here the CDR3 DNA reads TGTGCCATCAGTGAGTCGGAAAGGGGGCCGACCTACGAGCAGTACTTC.

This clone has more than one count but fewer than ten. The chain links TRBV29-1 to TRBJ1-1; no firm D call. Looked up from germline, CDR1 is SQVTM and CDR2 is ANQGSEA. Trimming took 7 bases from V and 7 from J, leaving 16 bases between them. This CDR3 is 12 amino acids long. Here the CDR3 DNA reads TGCAGCGCCTCTGAGGACTCCGATGAAGCTTTCTTT. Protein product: CSASEDSDEAFF.

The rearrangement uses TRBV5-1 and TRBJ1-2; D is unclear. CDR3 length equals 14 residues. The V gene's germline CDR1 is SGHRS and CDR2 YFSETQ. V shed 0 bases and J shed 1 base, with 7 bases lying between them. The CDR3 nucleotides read TGCGCCAGCAGCTTGGCCGGGAATAACTATGGCTACACCTTC. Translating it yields CASSLAGNNYGYTF.

For the CDR3, the DNA is TGTGCCAGCCGGGACAGGGCCTCTGAAGCTTTCTTT. This sequence encodes CASRDRASEAFF. The rearrangement joins TRBV27 to TRBJ1-1; 9 bases align to TRBD1. V was clipped by 8 bases and J by 6 bases; unmatched bases: 4. CDR3 length: 12 residues. Germline loops: CDR1 MNHEY, CDR2 SMNVEV (reference sequence).